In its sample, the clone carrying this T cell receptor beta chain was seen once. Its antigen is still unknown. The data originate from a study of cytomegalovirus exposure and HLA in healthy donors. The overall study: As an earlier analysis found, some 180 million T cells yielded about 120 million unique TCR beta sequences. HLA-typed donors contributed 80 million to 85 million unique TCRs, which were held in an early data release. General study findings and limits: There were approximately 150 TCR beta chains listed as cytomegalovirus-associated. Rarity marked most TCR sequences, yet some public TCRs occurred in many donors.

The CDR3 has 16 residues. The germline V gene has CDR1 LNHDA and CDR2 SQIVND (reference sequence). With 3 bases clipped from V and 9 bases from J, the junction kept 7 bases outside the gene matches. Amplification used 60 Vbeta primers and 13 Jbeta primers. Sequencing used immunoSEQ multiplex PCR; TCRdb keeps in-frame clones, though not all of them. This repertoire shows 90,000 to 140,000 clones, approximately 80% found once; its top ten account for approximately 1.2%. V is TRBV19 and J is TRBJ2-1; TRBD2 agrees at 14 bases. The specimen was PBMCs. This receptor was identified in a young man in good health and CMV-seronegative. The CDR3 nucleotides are TGTGCCAGTAGTATCGGACTAGCGGGAGGTATAAGTGAGCAGTTCTTC. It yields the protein CASSIGLAGGISEQFF.